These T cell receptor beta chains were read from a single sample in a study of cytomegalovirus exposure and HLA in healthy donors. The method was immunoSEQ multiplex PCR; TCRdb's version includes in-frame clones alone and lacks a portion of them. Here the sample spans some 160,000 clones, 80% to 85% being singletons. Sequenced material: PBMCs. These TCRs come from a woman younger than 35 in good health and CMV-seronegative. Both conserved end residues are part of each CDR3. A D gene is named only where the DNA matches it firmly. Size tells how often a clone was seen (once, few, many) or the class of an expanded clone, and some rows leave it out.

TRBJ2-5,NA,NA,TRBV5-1,TGCGCCAGCAGTCTGCACCTCCGGGAGACCCAGTACTTC,CASSLHLRETQYF
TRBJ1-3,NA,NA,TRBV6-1,TGTGCCAGCAGCCCCGCTACCGACTCTGGAAACACCATATATTTT,CASSPATDSGNTIYF
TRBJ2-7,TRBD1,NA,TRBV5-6,TGTGCCAGCAGCCGGGACAGGGTGTCCAACGAGCAGTACTTC,CASSRDRVSNEQYF
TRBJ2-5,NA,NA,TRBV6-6,TGTGCCAGCAGTTACCCGAGCGGATTCGAAGAGACCCAGTACTTC,CASSYPSGFEETQYF
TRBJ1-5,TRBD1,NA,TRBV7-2,TGTGCCAGCAGCTTAGCGAGACAGGGAAATCAGCCCCAGCATTTT,CASSLARQGNQPQHF
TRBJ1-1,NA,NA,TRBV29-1,TGCAGCGTTGAAGATTGGGCGGGGAACCCGCCCGGGAATGAAGCTTTCTTT,CSVEDWAGNPPGNEAFF
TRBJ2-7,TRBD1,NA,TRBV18,TGTGCCAGCTCGAACCCGGGACAGGGATCCTACGAGCAGTACTTC,CASSNPGQGSYEQYF
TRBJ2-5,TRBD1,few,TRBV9,TGTGCCAGCAGCCGACAGGGCAAGACCCAGTACTTC,CASSRQGKTQYF
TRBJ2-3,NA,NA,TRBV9,TGTGCCAGCAGCGTAGGTGAGGATACGCAGTATTTT,CASSVGEDTQYF
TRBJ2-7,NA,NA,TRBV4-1,TGCGCCAGCAGCCACCTTATGCGGGGCAGGTCGTTCCTCTACGAGCAGTACTTC,CASSHLMRGRSFLYEQYF
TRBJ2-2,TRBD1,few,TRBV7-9,TGTGCCAGCAGCTTCTCTAAAACAGGGGGCAATAAAAACTCCGGGGAGCTGTTTTTT,CASSFSKTGGNKNSGELFF
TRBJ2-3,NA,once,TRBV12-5,TGTGCTAGTGGTTTGGCAGGGGAAGGCACAGATACGCAGTATTTT,CASGLAGEGTDTQYF